These 29 T cell receptor beta chains share one sample of origin, sequenced in a study of cytomegalovirus exposure and HLA in healthy donors. The PCR made use of 60 Vbeta and 13 Jbeta primers. The protocol was immunoSEQ multiplex PCR, while the TCRdb copy is restricted to in-frame clones and leaves out a portion. Found here are about 170,000 clones, about four fifths of them singletons; the top ten hold under 3%. Sample: PBMCs. The receptors stem from a woman in her 50s in good health and CMV-seronegative.

The chain employs TRBV2 and TRBJ2-7; 8 bases are shared with TRBD2. CDR1 is SNHLY, CDR2 FYNNEI, per germline. This CDR3 has 15 residues. After removal of 6 bases from V and 0 bases from J, the junction contained 7 bases not matched to a gene. The CDR3 DNA reads as TGTGCCAGCAGAGCTAATAGCGGGGCCTCCTACGAGCAGTACTTC. Residues: CASRANSGASYEQYF. Full variable domain (missing parts from reference TRBV2 and TRBJ2-7): EPEVTQTPSHQVTQMGQEVILRCVPISNHLYFYWYRQILGQKVEFLVSFYNNEISEKSEIFDDQFSVERPDGSNFTLKIRSTKLEDSAMYFCASRANSGASYEQYFGPGTRLTVT.

The chain uses TRBV10-3 and TRBJ2-7, with D perhaps TRBD1 (7 bases). This CDR3 contains 17 residues. Germline loops: CDR1 ENHRY, CDR2 SYGVKD. V was shortened by 3 bases and J by 0 bases, with 18 bases between the two germline ends. The CDR3 sequence: CAISDLMEGAFSYEQYF. CDR3 nucleotide sequence: TGTGCCATCAGTGACCTTATGGAGGGGGCCTTCTCCTACGAGCAGTACTTC.

V usage is TRBV11-3 and J usage is TRBJ2-5; D may be TRBD1 (7 bases). Germline V CDR1 and CDR2: SGHNT, YENEEA. Trimming cost V 3 bases and J 5 bases, with 16 bases left between them. There are 15 residues in the CDR3. In DNA form, the CDR3 reads TGTGCCAGCAGCTTGGGTCAGGGGGGACGGGAGACCCAGTACTTC. This sequence encodes CASSLGQGGRETQYF.

J is TRBJ1-1 and V is TRBV4-3; D remains ambiguous. The CDR3 runs 12 residues. In germline, CDR1 is LGHNA, CDR2 YSLEER. V lost 1 base and J 8 bases, leaving 8 bases between the germline ends. The CDR3 loop reads CASSQAGMEAFF. CDR3 nucleotide sequence: TGCGCCAGCAGCCAAGCGGGGATGGAAGCTTTCTTT.

The rearrangement links TRBV18 to TRBJ2-7; 8 bases match TRBD1. V was clipped by 5 bases and J by 4 bases; unmatched bases: 10. The CDR3 length is 15 residues. Per the germline V gene, CDR1 is KGHSH and CDR2 is LQKENI. In DNA form, the CDR3 reads TGTGCCAGCTCAGCAGCCGGGACAGGAAATTACGAGCAGTACTTC. Translated, it gives CASSAAGTGNYEQYF.

This clone was observed a single time. This rearrangement joins TRBV4-2 to TRBJ2-7, with D maybe TRBD2 (6 bases). Trimming took 1 base from V and 5 from J, leaving 24 bases between them. The CDR3 extends over 18 amino acids. Germline V gene lookup returns CDR1 LGHNA and CDR2 YNFKEQ. This chain's CDR3 is CASSQGATRGSSGNEQYF. CDR3 nucleotides: TGTGCCAGCAGCCAAGGGGCGACGCGGGGATCATCAGGAAACGAGCAGTACTTC.

The chain employs TRBV7-9 and TRBJ1-2, with a weak D call TRBD1 (6 bases). The CDR3 runs to 14 residues. Germline CDR1 and CDR2: SEHNR and FQNEAQ (reference sequence). Trimming pared 4 bases from V and 5 bases from J, leaving 14 bases between. This chain's CDR3 is CASSSSSDRYGYTF. Written as DNA, the CDR3 is TGTGCCAGCAGCTCGTCCTCGGACAGATATGGCTACACCTTC.

The CDR3 sequence: CASGGVNTEAFF. The CDR3 nucleotides are TGTGCCAGCGGGGGGGTAAACACTGAAGCTTTCTTT. The chain couples TRBV6-6 to TRBJ1-1; possibly TRBD1 for D (5 bases). This CDR3 contains 12 residues. V was trimmed by 8 bases and J by 2 bases, leaving 9 bases between them. In germline, CDR1 is MNHNY, CDR2 SVGAGI (reference sequence).

V usage is TRBV5-1 and J usage is TRBJ2-7, with TRBD1 as a possible D gene (5 bases). V dropped 0 bases and J dropped 6 bases, with 19 bases sitting between them. This CDR3 has 16 residues. Germline-derived CDR1 and CDR2 are SGHRS and YFSETQ. The CDR3 is CASSLGTLSLRSEQYF. CDR3 nucleotide sequence: TGCGCCAGCAGCTTGGGGACATTAAGTCTGAGGAGCGAGCAGTACTTC.

Turning to this clone: The sample holds other DNA sequences that translate to the same CDR3. The chain links TRBV5-6 to TRBJ2-2; 8 bases map to TRBD2. The junction had 5 bases not matched to a gene; V was cut back by 0 bases and J by 4 bases. CDR3 length: 16 amino acids. The germline gives CDR1 SGHDT, CDR2 YYEEEE. The CDR3 DNA is TGTGCCAGCAGCTTGGTGGCGGGGGGCACCACCGGGGAGCTGTTTTTT. As protein: CASSLVAGGTTGELFF.

The chain is built from TRBV5-1 and TRBJ2-1; D is ambiguous. The CDR3 is 12 amino acids. The V gene lost 4 bases and the J gene lost 10 bases, with 12 bases spanning the gap. Germline V gene lookup returns CDR1 SGHRS and CDR2 YFSETQ. The CDR3: CASSLPSIEQFF. The CDR3 DNA reads TGCGCCAGCAGCCTACCTTCGATCGAGCAGTTCTTC.

The V gene is TRBV28, the J gene TRBJ2-1, with TRBD1 matching over 9 bases. Germline values: CDR1 MDHEN, CDR2 SYDVKM. V trimming: 3 bases; J trimming: 4 bases; junction bases outside the gene matches: 4. The CDR3 spans 15 residues. The CDR3 here is CASSLIGTGYNEQFF. The CDR3 region has the DNA TGTGCCAGCAGTTTGATCGGGACAGGGTACAATGAGCAGTTCTTC.

The chain combines TRBV4-3 with TRBJ1-5, with 10 nucleotides matching TRBD1. V was clipped by 2 bases and J by 6 bases; unmatched bases: 16. This CDR3 is built from 19 residues. Germline loops: CDR1 LGHNA, CDR2 YSLEER. The CDR3 sequence: CASSQYVPTGTGVGQPQHF. The CDR3, as DNA: TGCGCCAGCAGCCAATATGTCCCAACCGGGACAGGGGTCGGTCAGCCCCAGCATTTT.

This rearrangement joins TRBV19 to TRBJ2-5, with 7 nucleotides matching TRBD2. J was trimmed by 1 base and V by 5 bases; bases with no gene match: 7. The CDR3 is 15 amino acids. The germline CDR1 and CDR2 sequences are LNHDA and SQIVND (reference sequence). As DNA, the CDR3 is TGTGCCAGTAGTTCCTTCAGCGGGATCCAAGAGACCCAGTACTTC. Encoded protein: CASSSFSGIQETQYF.

V and J are TRBV6-5 and TRBJ2-7, with D maybe TRBD1 (6 bases). The CDR3 runs to 15 residues. V was trimmed by 2 bases and J by 1 base, leaving 12 bases between them. The germline V gene encodes CDR1 MNHEY and CDR2 SVGAGI. DNA for the CDR3: TGTGCCAGCAGTTACCGTTCCGACAGGTCCTACGAGCAGTACTTC. It specifies CASSYRSDRSYEQYF.

This rearrangement joins TRBV29-1 to TRBJ2-1, with TRBD1 matching over 7 bases. The CDR3 is 14 residues long. The J segment lost 8 bases and the V segment lost 6 bases, leaving 13 bases of the junction unmatched. CDR1 and CDR2 from the germline V gene are SQVTM and ANQGSEA. CDR3 in DNA: TGCAGCGTCTCGGGACAGATCATAGTGGATGAGCAGTTCTTC. This sequence encodes CSVSGQIIVDEQFF.

This clone has a single count. The chain has TRBV7-6 and TRBJ1-1; 7 nucleotides align to TRBD1. This CDR3 has 16 amino acids. Germline V gives CDR1 SGHVS, CDR2 FNYEAQ. Unmatched junction bases numbered 13, after V lost 7 bases and J lost 2 bases. The CDR3 is CASTQERGLRNTEAFF. CDR3 nucleotides: TGTGCCAGCACCCAAGAGAGGGGGCTAAGAAACACTGAAGCTTTCTTT.

This clone was detected only once. The chain is built from TRBV5-1 and TRBJ1-1; TRBD1 aligns across 11 bases. CDR1 and CDR2 from the germline V gene are SGHRS and YFSETQ. CDR3 size: 16 residues. Trimming took 5 bases from V and 1 from J; bases not matched to a gene: 7. In DNA, the CDR3 is TGCGCCAGCAGTCCCGGGACAGGGGGGAGGAACACTGAAGCTTTCTTT. Amino acid sequence: CASSPGTGGRNTEAFF.

The V and J genes are TRBV11-2 and TRBJ1-2; TRBD1 matches at 9 bases. The CDR3 spans 14 residues. Looked up from germline, CDR1 is SGHAT and CDR2 is FQNNGV. Losses at the gene ends were 5 bases for V and 8 bases for J; bases not matched to a gene: 9. CDR3 coding DNA: TGTGCCAGCAGCCTAGGACAGGGGAGAGAGGGCTACACCTTC. Protein sequence: CASSLGQGREGYTF.

The chain uses TRBV28 and TRBJ1-2; D is undetermined. The CDR3 runs 12 residues. V dropped 6 bases and J dropped 4 bases, with 9 bases sitting between them. In germline, CDR1 is MDHEN, CDR2 SYDVKM. CDR3 region: CASSYRGYGYTF. The CDR3 DNA follows: TGTGCCAGCAGCTACCGGGGCTATGGCTACACCTTC.

The rearrangement joins TRBV29-1 to TRBJ2-2, with D tentatively TRBD1 (6 bases). The CDR3 sequence is 14 residues long. The germline V gene has CDR1 SQVTM and CDR2 ANQGSEA. Trimming removed 5 bases at V and 9 bases at J, with 19 bases between. The CDR3 sequence is CSVKAGVGPRELFF. The CDR3, as DNA: TGCAGCGTTAAGGCAGGGGTTGGGCCACGGGAGCTGTTTTTT.

The chain combines TRBV4-2 with TRBJ1-5; D remains ambiguous. The CDR3 is made up of 13 amino acids. Deletions cut 0 bases from V and 4 bases from J, with 4 bases between. CDR1 is LGHNA and CDR2 is YNFKEQ in the germline V gene. As DNA, the CDR3 is TGTGCCAGCAGCCAAGATCCGAATCAGCCCCAGCATTTT. Translating gives CASSQDPNQPQHF.

The genes are TRBV10-3 and TRBJ2-5; 9 nucleotides line up with TRBD2. The J call may be incorrect, as the DNA end agrees better with TRBJ2-7. Germline CDR1 reads ENHRY; CDR2 reads SYGVKD. This CDR3 contains 12 residues. CDR3 DNA: TGTGCCATTAGCGGGAGACGGTACGAGCAGTACTTC. Its translation is CAISGRRYEQYF.

The chain carries TRBV4-2 and TRBJ1-2; no clear D gene. V was shortened by 0 bases and J by 8 bases, with 4 bases between the two germline ends. The CDR3 has 11 amino acids. From germline, CDR1 is LGHNA and CDR2 YNFKEQ. CDR3 nucleotides: TGTGCCAGCAGCCAAGACTTGGGCTACACCTTC. Residues: CASSQDLGYTF.

The V call is TRBV18, the J call TRBJ2-7, with TRBD2 matching over 8 bases. Germline CDR1 reads KGHSH; CDR2 reads LQKENI. The J segment lost 3 bases and the V segment lost 6 bases, leaving 13 bases of the junction unmatched. The CDR3 runs 16 residues. DNA for the CDR3: TGTGCCAGCTCCCCCTTCGGGGAGCGGGAGTACTACGAGCAGTACTTC. Protein sequence: CASSPFGEREYYEQYF.

V usage is TRBV6-1 and J usage is TRBJ2-7, with 8 nucleotides matching TRBD2. V dropped 1 base and J dropped 0; count of bases not matched to a gene: 5. The CDR3 sequence is 16 residues long. In germline, CDR1 is MNHNS, CDR2 SASEGT. CDR3 loop: CASSEEIGTSSYEQYF. The CDR3 bases are TGTGCCAGCAGTGAAGAAATTGGGACTAGCTCCTACGAGCAGTACTTC.

In this sample, this clone turned up once. J is TRBJ1-2 and V is TRBV14; no reliable D call. Germline CDR1 reads SGHDN; CDR2 reads FVKESK. Trimming cost V 4 bases and J 4 bases, with 25 bases left between them. The CDR3 consists of 18 residues. CDR3 nucleotide sequence: TGTGCCAGCAGCCGATCCGGGTTTCGGCCCTTTAAATTCTATGGCTACACCTTC. Amino acid sequence: CASSRSGFRPFKFYGYTF.

The CDR3 nucleotides read TGCGCCAGCAGCTTGGGGGGACAGCTCACAGATACGCAGTATTTT. Protein product: CASSLGGQLTDTQYF. This chain joins TRBV5-1 and TRBJ2-3; 7 nucleotides agree with TRBD1. The CDR3 is 15 residues long. Trimming cost V 0 bases and J 2 bases; bases outside gene matches: 3. The germline CDR1 and CDR2 sequences are SGHRS and YFSETQ.

The V and J genes are TRBV18 and TRBJ2-5; possible D gene TRBD2, 5 bases. CDR3 length: 15 residues. Germline values: CDR1 KGHSH, CDR2 LQKENI. Trimming took 1 base from V and 5 from J, leaving 14 bases between them. The CDR3 sequence: CASSPRLGVGETQYF. The CDR3 DNA follows: TGTGCCAGCTCACCACGGCTCGGGGTGGGGGAGACCCAGTACTTC.